This T cell receptor (beta chain) derives from a study of blood T cells in healthy people across ages. Overall study findings and caveats: Diversity was higher, and naive CD4+ cells more numerous, in long-lived donors than in aged donors.

This clonotype was found a few times. Antigen specificity is unknown. The second PCR ran 7 to 11 cycles with a sample-barcoded 5' primer and J-beta primers. TCRdb processed the 5' RACE reads anew with MiXCR; each CDR3 protein has one entry. The data contain more than 1,000,000 distinct CDR3 sequences, under 30% of them singletons. The CDR3 runs 14 residues. The V end was cut by 7 bases, the J end by 3 bases, with 13 bases between. Per germline, CDR1 SNHLY and CDR2 FYNNEI. This sample was shared with a second study, whose subject was T cells of mothers and their children. Per that study: Samples came from a few healthy Caucasian mothers and their six children. Persisting microchimeric T cell clones went undetected.

V usage is TRBV2 and J usage is TRBJ1-3; tentative D call: TRBD1 (5 bases). This receptor was identified in a girl aged 2-10 years in good health. Material: blood. In nucleotides, the CDR3 is TGTGCCAGCAATGGGGGAAAGGTTGGAAACACCATATATTTT. Protein sequence: CASNGGKVGNTIYF.